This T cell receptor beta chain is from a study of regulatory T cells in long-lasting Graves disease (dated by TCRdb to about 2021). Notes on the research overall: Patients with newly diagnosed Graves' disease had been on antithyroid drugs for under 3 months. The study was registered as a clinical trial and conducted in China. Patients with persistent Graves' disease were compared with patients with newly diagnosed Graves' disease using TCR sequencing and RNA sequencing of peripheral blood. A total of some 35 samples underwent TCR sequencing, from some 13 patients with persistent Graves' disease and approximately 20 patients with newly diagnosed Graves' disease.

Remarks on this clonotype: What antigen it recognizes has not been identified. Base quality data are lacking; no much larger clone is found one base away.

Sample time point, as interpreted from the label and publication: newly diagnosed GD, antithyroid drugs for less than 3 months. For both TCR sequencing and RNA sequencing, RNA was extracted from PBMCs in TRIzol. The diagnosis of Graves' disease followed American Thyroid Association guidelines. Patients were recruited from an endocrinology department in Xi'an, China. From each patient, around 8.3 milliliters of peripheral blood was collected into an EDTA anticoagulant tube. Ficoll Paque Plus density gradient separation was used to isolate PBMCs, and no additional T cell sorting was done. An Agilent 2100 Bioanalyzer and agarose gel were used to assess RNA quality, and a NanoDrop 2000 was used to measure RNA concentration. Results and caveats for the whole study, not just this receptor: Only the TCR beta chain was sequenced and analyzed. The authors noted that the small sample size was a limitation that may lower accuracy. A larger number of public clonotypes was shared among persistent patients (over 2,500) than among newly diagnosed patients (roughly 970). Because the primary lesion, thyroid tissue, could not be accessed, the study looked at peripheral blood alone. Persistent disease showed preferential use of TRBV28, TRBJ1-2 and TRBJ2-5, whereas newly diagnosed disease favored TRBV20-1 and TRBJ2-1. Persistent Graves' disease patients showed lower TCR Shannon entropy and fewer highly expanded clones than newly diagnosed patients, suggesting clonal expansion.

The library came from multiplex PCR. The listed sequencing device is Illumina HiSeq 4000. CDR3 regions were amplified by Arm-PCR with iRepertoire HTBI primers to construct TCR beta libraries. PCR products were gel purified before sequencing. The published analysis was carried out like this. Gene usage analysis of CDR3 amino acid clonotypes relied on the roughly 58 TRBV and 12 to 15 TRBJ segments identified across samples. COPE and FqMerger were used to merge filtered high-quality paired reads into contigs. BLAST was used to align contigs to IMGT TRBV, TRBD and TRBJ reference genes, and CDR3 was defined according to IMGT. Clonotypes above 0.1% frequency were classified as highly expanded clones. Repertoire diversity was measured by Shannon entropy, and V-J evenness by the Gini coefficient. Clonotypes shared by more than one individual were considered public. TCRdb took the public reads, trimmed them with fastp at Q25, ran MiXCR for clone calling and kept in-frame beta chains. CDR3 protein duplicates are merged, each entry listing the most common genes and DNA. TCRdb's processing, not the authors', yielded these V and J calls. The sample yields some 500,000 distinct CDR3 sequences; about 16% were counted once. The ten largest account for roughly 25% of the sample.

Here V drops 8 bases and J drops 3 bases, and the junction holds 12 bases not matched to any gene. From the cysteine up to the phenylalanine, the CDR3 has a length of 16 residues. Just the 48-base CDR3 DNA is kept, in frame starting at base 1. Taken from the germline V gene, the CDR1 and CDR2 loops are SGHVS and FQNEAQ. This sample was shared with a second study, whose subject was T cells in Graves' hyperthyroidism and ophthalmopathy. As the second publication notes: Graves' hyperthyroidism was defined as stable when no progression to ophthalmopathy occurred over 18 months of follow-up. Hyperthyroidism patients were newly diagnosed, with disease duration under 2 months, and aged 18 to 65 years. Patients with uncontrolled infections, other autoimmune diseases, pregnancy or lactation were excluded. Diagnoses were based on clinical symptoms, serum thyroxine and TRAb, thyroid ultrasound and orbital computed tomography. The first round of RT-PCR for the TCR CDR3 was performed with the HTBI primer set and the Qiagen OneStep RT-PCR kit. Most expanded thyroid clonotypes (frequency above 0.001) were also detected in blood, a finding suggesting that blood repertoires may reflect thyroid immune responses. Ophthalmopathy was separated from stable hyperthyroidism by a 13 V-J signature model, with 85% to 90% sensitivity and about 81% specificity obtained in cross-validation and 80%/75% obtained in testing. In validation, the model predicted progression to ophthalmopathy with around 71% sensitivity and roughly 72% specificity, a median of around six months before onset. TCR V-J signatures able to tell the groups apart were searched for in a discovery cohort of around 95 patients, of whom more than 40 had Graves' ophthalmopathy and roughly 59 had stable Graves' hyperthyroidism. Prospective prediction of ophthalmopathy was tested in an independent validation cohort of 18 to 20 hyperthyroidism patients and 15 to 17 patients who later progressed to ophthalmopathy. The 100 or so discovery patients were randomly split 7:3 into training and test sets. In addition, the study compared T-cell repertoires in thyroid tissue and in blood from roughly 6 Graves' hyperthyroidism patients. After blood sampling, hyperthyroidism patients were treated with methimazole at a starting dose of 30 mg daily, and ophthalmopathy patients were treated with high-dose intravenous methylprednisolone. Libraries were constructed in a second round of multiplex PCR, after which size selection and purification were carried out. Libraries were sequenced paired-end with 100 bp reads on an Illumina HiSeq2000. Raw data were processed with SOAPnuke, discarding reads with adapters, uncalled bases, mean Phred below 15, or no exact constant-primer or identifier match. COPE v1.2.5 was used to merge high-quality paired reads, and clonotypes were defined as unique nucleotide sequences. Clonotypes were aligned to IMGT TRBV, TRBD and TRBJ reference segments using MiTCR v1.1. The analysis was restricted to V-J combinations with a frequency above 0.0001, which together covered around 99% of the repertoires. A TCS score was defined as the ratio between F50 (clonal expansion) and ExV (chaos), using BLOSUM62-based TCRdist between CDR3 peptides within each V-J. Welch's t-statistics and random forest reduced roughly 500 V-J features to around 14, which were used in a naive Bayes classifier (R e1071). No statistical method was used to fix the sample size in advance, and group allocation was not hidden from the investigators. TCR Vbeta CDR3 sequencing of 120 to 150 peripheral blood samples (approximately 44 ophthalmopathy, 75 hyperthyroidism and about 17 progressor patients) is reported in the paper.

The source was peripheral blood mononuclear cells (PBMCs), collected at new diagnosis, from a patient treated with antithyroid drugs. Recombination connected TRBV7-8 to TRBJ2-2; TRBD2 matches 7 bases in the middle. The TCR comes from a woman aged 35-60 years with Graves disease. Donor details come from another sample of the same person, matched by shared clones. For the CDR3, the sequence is CASYPIAAGYTGELFF. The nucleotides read TGTGCCAGCTATCCGATAGCAGCGGGGTACACCGGGGAGCTGTTTTTT.